This T cell receptor (beta chain) was captured in a study of CD8+ T cells in alopecia areata. About the research overall: Treatment with tofacitinib (6 to 18 months) was followed by 6 months off drug.

PBMCs provided sorted CD4+ and CD8+ T cells. As concerns this clone: Its antigen remains unknown.

Sequencing templates came from extracted RNA that was reverse transcribed into cDNA. Libraries were prepared by immunoSEQ multiplex PCR; TCRdb keeps only in-frame clonotypes and omits some of them. The sample yields 80,000 to 100,000 clones, about 45% seen once. Study-wide points: Clonality exceeded that of normal scalp in lesional scalp, most notably in alopecia totalis/universalis.

The CDR3 length is 14 residues. Trimming at V came to 4 bases and at J to 2 bases, leaving 6 bases not matched to a gene. CDR1 and CDR2 from the germline V gene are GTSNPN and SVGIG (reference sequence). The sequenced material came from CD4+ T cells sorted from blood. The chain combines TRBV30 with TRBJ2-3; TRBD1 aligns across 7 bases. The receptor was derived from a human donor with alopecia areata. The CDR3 DNA is TGTGCCTGGAAGATCAGGGGGAACACAGATACGCAGTATTTT. Its protein product is CAWKIRGNTDTQYF.